This T cell receptor beta chain derives from a study of vaccination effects on CD4 cells after COVID-19. On the study more broadly: At 16 days and at one week before vaccination, samples were given by two convalescent patients. PBMC cultures contained two million cells per well, around 10 IU/ml IL-2 and about 9.7 ug/ml peptides. Study conclusions and caveats: Predominantly, the post-vaccine spike-reactive clones of convalescents comprised new vaccine-induced clones.

For this clone: Its specificity is not known.

Measured with immunoSEQ multiplex PCR; TCRdb has only the in-frame clones, and not every one. The data hold 45,000 or so clones, with 74% observed a single time. With more than 9 days of culture completed, CD4+ T cells were isolated. Confirmation by PCR established that the person had SARS-CoV-2 infection between March and December 2020. The clonotype was recovered from a human donor who had a prior SARS-CoV-2 infection. The material sequenced was CD4+ T cells from PBMCs cultured without peptide, taken before COVID-19 vaccination.

The CDR3 coding sequence is TGTGCCAGCAGTCGGTGGGGAGTAAGCAAAAACATTCAGTACTTC. Its protein is CASSRWGVSKNIQYF. The rearrangement uses TRBV6-5 and TRBJ2-4, with a tentative D call TRBD2 (5 bases). The germline gives CDR1 MNHEY, CDR2 SVGAGI. CDR3 length: 15 amino acids. With 5 bases removed from V and 3 bases from J, the gap between germline ends came to 14 bases.